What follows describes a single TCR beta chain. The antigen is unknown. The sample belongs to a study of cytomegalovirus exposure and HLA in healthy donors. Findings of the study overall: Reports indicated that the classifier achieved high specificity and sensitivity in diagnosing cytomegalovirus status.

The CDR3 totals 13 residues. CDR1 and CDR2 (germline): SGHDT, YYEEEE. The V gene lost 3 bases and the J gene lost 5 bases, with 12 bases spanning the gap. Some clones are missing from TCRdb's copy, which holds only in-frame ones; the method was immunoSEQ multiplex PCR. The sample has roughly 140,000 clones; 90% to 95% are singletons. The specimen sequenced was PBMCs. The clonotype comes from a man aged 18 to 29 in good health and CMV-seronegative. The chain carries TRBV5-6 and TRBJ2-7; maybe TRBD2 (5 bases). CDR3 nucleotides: TGTGCCAGCAGCTCCGGGATCGCGGACGAGCAGTACTTC. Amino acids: CASSSGIADEQYF.